A selection of T cell receptor beta chains follows, all from one sample in a study of memory CD4+ T cells and cytomegalovirus serostatus. Generated by immunoSEQ multiplex PCR, the TCRdb table keeps only in-frame clones and is missing some. The data hold roughly 60,000 clones, with roughly four fifths observed a single time. The sequenced material came from memory CD4+ T cells from blood. These receptors came from an adult in good health and CMV-seronegative. The CDR3 runs from the conserved cysteine through the conserved F or W. Fields, in order: V gene, J gene, clone size, CDR3 protein. Clone size is stated in some rows and not others, as once, few, many or a class when expanded.

>TRBV5-6|TRBJ1-2|-
CASSLQGGYGYTF
>TRBV30|TRBJ1-2|-
CAWSVRGVAGYTF
>TRBV5-1|TRBJ2-6|-
CASQTGNSGANVLTF
>TRBV7-3|TRBJ2-1|once
CASSLTPLAGTEQFF
>TRBV7-3|TRBJ2-2|-
CASRIGGTGNTGELFF
>TRBV5-1|TRBJ1-2|once
CASSLGLQAWNGYTF
>TRBV30|TRBJ2-7|once
CAWIKVGASGEQYF
>TRBV4-3|TRBJ1-2|-
CASSQDEGVASVNGYTF
>TRBV10-2|TRBJ2-6|few
CASSVNPGQSSGANVLTF
>TRBV18|TRBJ2-1|once
CASSPPSGTYNEQFF
>TRBV7-8|TRBJ1-5|few
CASSPGEYSNQPQHF
>TRBV5-4|TRBJ1-5|-
CASSLGRGRDQPQHF
>TRBV27|TRBJ2-5|-
CASSSLPQETQYF
>TRBV29-1|TRBJ2-1|-
CSVEDSGSWYEQFF
>TRBV14|TRBJ2-7|-
CASSQAILAGDEQYF
>TRBV9|TRBJ2-3|-
CASSVAGTSGGGGTDTQYF
>TRBV12-5|TRBJ1-5|-
CASGLVGNQPQHF